This TCR beta chain was documented in a study of cytomegalovirus exposure and HLA in healthy donors. The CDR3 spans 15 residues. The ends were cut back, 0 bases at V and 0 bases at J, with 9 bases in the middle. General observations from the study: Most TCR beta V segments were productive about 90% or about 30% of the time in an earlier analysis.

13 Jbeta primers and 60 Vbeta primers were used for the PCR. TCRdb's copy holds only in-frame clones and misses some; the assay was immunoSEQ multiplex PCR. Altogether 150,000 to 200,000 clones are present, over 75% being singletons, with the ten largest covering less than 0.3%. Remarks on this clone: The antigen remains unidentified.

The V call is TRBV23-1, the J call TRBJ2-7; no reliable D call. TRBV23-1 is given ORF status, its function remaining uncertain. The clonotype originates from a girl under two years old in good health and CMV-seronegative. Sequencing was carried out using PBMCs. The CDR3 spells CASSQSSVNSYEQYF. CDR3 bases: TGCGCCAGCAGTCAATCGTCAGTTAACTCCTACGAGCAGTACTTC.